These T cell receptor beta chains were read from a single sample in a study of blood T cell repertoires in COVID-19. TCRdb's copy holds only in-frame clones and misses some; the assay was immunoSEQ multiplex PCR. This sample has 150,000 to 200,000 clones; around 80% occur once, and the top ten carry about 6%. Material for sequencing was PBMCs or T cells enriched from blood (not recorded which). These receptors all come from a man aged 35 to 55 who had recovered from COVID-19. Both conserved end residues are part of each CDR3. Fields, in order: J gene, clone size, V gene, D gene, CDR3 DNA, CDR3 protein. A D gene is named only where the DNA matches it firmly. Not all rows give a size; the values are once, few, many and, for expanded clones, a class.

>TRBJ2-7|.|TRBV30|TRBD2
TGTGCCTGGAGTCGGCTAGCGGGGAAAAACGAGCAGTACTTC
CAWSRLAGKNEQYF
>TRBJ1-5|few|TRBV30|.
TGTGCCTGCAAGCCGCCGGGGATCCCGAGCAATCAGCCCCAGCATTTT
CACKPPGIPSNQPQHF
>TRBJ2-5|.|TRBV6-5|.
TGTGCCAGCAGTTACTCGTGGCAGGTGGGCCAAGAGACCCAGTACTTC
CASSYSWQVGQETQYF
>TRBJ2-1|.|TRBV5-1|TRBD2
TGCGCCAGCAGCTTGGTAGTAGCGGGGGACAATGAGCAGTTCTTC
CASSLVVAGDNEQFF
>TRBJ1-5|.|TRBV27|TRBD1
TGTGCCAGCAGTCCGGGGACAGCCGATCAGCCCCAGCATTTT
CASSPGTADQPQHF
>TRBJ2-1|.|TRBV7-9|TRBD2
TGTGCCAGCAGCTCACTAGCGGGGGGCCTCATGAATGAGCAGTTCTTC
CASSSLAGGLMNEQFF
>TRBJ1-1|.|TRBV6-5|TRBD1
TGTGCCAGCAGTACAGGGGACACTGAAGCTTTCTTT
CASSTGDTEAFF
>TRBJ1-5|.|TRBV5-5|.
TGTGCCAGCAGCTTGGTGGGGGCTAGCAATCAGCCCCAGCATTTT
CASSLVGASNQPQHF
>TRBJ1-2|.|TRBV2|.
TGTGCCAGCAGTGAAGCGGGAGCTTTGGTCGGCTACACCTTC
CASSEAGALVGYTF
>TRBJ1-5|few|TRBV24-1|TRBD1
TGTGCCACCAGTGACTACAACAGGGGCCGGCCCCAGCATTTT
CATSDYNRGRPQHF
>TRBJ1-3|.|TRBV6-5|TRBD1
TGTGCCAGCAGTTCCGGACAGGTCCTAGGAAACACCATATATTTT
CASSSGQVLGNTIYF
>TRBJ1-2|.|TRBV9|TRBD1
TGTGCCAGCAGCACTTCCGGGACAGATAACTATGGCTACACCTTC
CASSTSGTDNYGYTF
>TRBJ1-3|.|TRBV3-1/TRBV3-2|.
TGTGCCAGCAGCCAGAGCGGATCTGGAAACACCATATATTTT
CASSQSGSGNTIYF
>TRBJ2-2|.|TRBV30|.
TGTGCCTGGAGGGGAACAGGGACCAACACCGGGGAGCTGTTTTTT
CAWRGTGTNTGELFF
>TRBJ1-2|.|TRBV11-2|.
TGTGCCAGCAGCCCGCTGGGGAGGGGGGGGAACTATGGCTACACCTTC
CASSPLGRGGNYGYTF
>TRBJ2-2|.|TRBV30|.
TGTGCCTGCCGCTTCGCGGGGAGACCGAACACCGGGGAGCTGTTTTTT
CACRFAGRPNTGELFF
>TRBJ2-1|few|TRBV7-9|TRBD1
TGTGCCAGCAGCTTCCAAGGGGGGGGACAGGGTCGTTTTTATGAGCAGTTCTTC
CASSFQGGGQGRFYEQFF
>TRBJ1-1|many|TRBV27|.
TGTGCCAGCAGTTTCTCCGGGGGGCGACATAGTGAAGCTTTCTTT
CASSFSGGRHSEAFF
>TRBJ1-2|.|TRBV6-4|.
TGTGCCAGCAGTGACCAGCAGGGTCTTAACTATGGCTACACCTTC
CASSDQQGLNYGYTF
>TRBJ1-2|once|TRBV7-3|.
TGTGCCAGCAGCTTAGGGCAGGGGTCCATCTATGGCTACACCTTC
CASSLGQGSIYGYTF
>TRBJ1-2|.|TRBV7-2|TRBD1
TGTGCCGGCGGAACAGGGGGGCAGGTCGATGGCTACACCTTC
CAGGTGGQVDGYTF
>TRBJ2-1|.|TRBV5-6|TRBD2
TGTGCCAGCAGCTTGAGACTAGCGGGTTACAATGAGCAGTTCTTC
CASSLRLAGYNEQFF
>TRBJ2-7|.|TRBV19|TRBD2
TGTGCCAGTAGTACCCCTAGCGGGGCGTCCTACGAGCAGTACTTC
CASSTPSGASYEQYF
>TRBJ1-3|.|TRBV30|.
TGTGCCTGGAGTGCGCGAAGGAGCTCTGGAAACACCATATATTTT
CAWSARRSSGNTIYF
>TRBJ1-2|.|TRBV5-4|TRBD1
TGTGCCAGCATTAAGGTGCCCGGACAGGGCTGGGGCTACACCTTC
CASIKVPGQGWGYTF
>TRBJ1-4|.|TRBV6-5|.
TGTGCCAGCAGGATCACAGGGAAAGATAATGAAAAACTGTTTTTT
CASRITGKDNEKLFF
>TRBJ2-4|once|TRBV3-1/TRBV3-2|.
TGTGCCAGCTGGTCACTAGCCAAAAACATTCAGTACTTC
CASWSLAKNIQYF
>TRBJ1-2|.|TRBV19|.
TGTGCCAGTAGTATTGGGATGCAGGGGAGTGGCTACACCTTC
CASSIGMQGSGYTF
>TRBJ1-2|.|TRBV14|TRBD1
TGTGCCAGCAGCCGGCGACAGGGGAGTGTCTATGGCTACACCTTC
CASSRRQGSVYGYTF
>TRBJ1-1|.|TRBV5-4|.
TGTGCCAGCAGCTTGAGCGACGGAGCAAGTTTCTTT
CASSLSDGASFF
>TRBJ1-3|few|TRBV18|.
TGTGCCAGCTCACCCGAAACAGGGATGGGAAACACCATATATTTT
CASSPETGMGNTIYF
>TRBJ1-4|.|TRBV19|TRBD1
TGTGCCAGTAGTATCGGGACAGGGGCTGAAAAACTGTTTTTT
CASSIGTGAEKLFF
>TRBJ1-5|.|TRBV9|.
TGTGCCAGCAGGAAAATTGTCAGGGCCAATACTTATAGCAATCAGCCCCAGCATTTT
CASRKIVRANTYSNQPQHF
>TRBJ2-1|.|TRBV7-3|.
TGTGCCCCCGAGACTCACAATGAGCAGTTCTTC
CAPETHNEQFF
>TRBJ2-3|.|TRBV11-2|TRBD1
TGTGCCACCCGCTGGGGGACAGGTGGCACAGATACGCAGTATTTT
CATRWGTGGTDTQYF
>TRBJ1-5|few|TRBV19|.
TGTGCCTCAAAGGGGCCCAGGGCTCCTCAGCCCCAGCATTTT
CASKGPRAPQPQHF
>TRBJ2-3|.|TRBV7-9|.
TGTGCCAGCAGACAAGGGGGTCCGGTGGATACGCAGTATTTT
CASRQGGPVDTQYF
>TRBJ1-5|.|TRBV21-1|.
TGTGCCAGCAGCTACAGGCCGGGACAGAGAACCTATAGCAATCAGCCCCAGCATTTT
CASSYRPGQRTYSNQPQHF
>TRBJ2-5|once|TRBV4-1|TRBD2
TGCGCCAGCAGCCAAGGTAGCGGGGGGTTCCCAGAGACCCAGTACTTC
CASSQGSGGFPETQYF
>TRBJ1-2|.|TRBV9|.
TGTGCCAGCAGCGTAGGAGCGGCCTATGGCTACACCTTC
CASSVGAAYGYTF
>TRBJ2-1|few|TRBV27|TRBD1
TGTGCCAGCGGCCCCGGGACAGGGAGGAGCAATGAGCAGTTCTTC
CASGPGTGRSNEQFF
>TRBJ1-1|.|TRBV12-3/TRBV12-4|.
TGTGCCAGGGCACAGGGAGCTTTCTTT
CARAQGAFF
>TRBJ2-3|.|TRBV3-1/TRBV3-2|.
TGTGCCAGCAGCCAAGGAGTGGGCGGGCCGCAGTATTTT
CASSQGVGGPQYF
>TRBJ1-1|.|TRBV5-5|.
TGTGCCAGCAGCCCCTCGTCGGTAGAAGCTTTCTTT
CASSPSSVEAFF
>TRBJ1-4|.|TRBV4-1|.
TGCGCCAGCAGCCAAGGCTGGGGGCGGAAAGTTGAAAAACTGTTTTTT
CASSQGWGRKVEKLFF
>TRBJ1-1|.|TRBV6-6|.
TGTGCCAGCAGTTACGGGTCTGAGGAATGGACTGGAGCTTTCTTT
CASSYGSEEWTGAFF
>TRBJ1-2|.|TRBV30|TRBD1
TGTGCCTGGAGTTCGGGACAGTTGGACTATGGCTACACCTTC
CAWSSGQLDYGYTF
>TRBJ2-1|.|TRBV7-9|.
TGTGCCAGCAGCTTACTCCGGGGGATCAATGAGCAGTTCTTC
CASSLLRGINEQFF
>TRBJ1-2|.|TRBV2|.
TGTGCCAGCCGGACAGCCGCACACTATGGCTACACCTTC
CASRTAAHYGYTF
>TRBJ2-2|.|TRBV24-1|TRBD1
TGTGCCACCAGTGATTGGGGGACAGGGAACACCGGGGAGCTGTTTTTT
CATSDWGTGNTGELFF
>TRBJ1-2|many|TRBV24-1|TRBD1
TGTGCCACCAGTGATGGGACAGGGGGCTATGGCTACACCTTC
CATSDGTGGYGYTF
>TRBJ1-1|.|TRBV18|TRBD1
TGTGCCAGCTCACCCCCGGGACAGAGATTGTACACTGAAGCTTTCTTT
CASSPPGQRLYTEAFF
>TRBJ1-4|.|TRBV7-9|.
TGTGCCAGCAGCTTGGGAGAGGAAAACGAAAAACTGTTTTTT
CASSLGEENEKLFF
>TRBJ1-1|.|TRBV3-1/TRBV3-2|.
TGTGCCAGCAGCTCTTCGGGGAACACTGAAGCTTTCTTT
CASSSSGNTEAFF
>TRBJ1-2|few|TRBV7-2|.
TGTGCCAGCAGCTCCCTCGGAGGCGGTTACGGCTACACCTTC
CASSSLGGGYGYTF
>TRBJ1-1|few|TRBV5-4|.
TGTGCCAGCAGCTTGCGGAGGAACACTGAAGCTTTCTTT
CASSLRRNTEAFF
>TRBJ2-1|.|TRBV3-1/TRBV3-2|.
TGTGCCAGCACTGGACTGGCCGGTTCGGATGAGCAGTTCTTC
CASTGLAGSDEQFF
>TRBJ2-1|.|TRBV30|.
TGTGCCTGGACCCCAGGGGCTGGGGATGAGCAGTTCTTC
CAWTPGAGDEQFF
>TRBJ1-4|.|TRBV30|.
TGTGCCTGGAGCAGAGGCGTCACTAATGAAAAACTGTTTTTT
CAWSRGVTNEKLFF